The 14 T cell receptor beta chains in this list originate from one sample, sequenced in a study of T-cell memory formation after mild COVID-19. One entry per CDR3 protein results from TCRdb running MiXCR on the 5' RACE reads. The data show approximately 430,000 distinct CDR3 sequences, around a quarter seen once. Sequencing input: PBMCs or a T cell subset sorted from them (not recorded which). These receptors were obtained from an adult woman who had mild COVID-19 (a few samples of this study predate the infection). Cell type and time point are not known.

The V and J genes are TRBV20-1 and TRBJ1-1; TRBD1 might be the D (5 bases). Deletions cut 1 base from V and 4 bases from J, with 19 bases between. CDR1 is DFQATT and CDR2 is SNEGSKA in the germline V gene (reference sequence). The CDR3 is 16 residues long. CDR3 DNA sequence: TGCAGTGCTAGAGGACAGCTAAAGGTCGTGAGCACTGAAGCTTTCTTT. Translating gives CSARGQLKVVSTEAFF.

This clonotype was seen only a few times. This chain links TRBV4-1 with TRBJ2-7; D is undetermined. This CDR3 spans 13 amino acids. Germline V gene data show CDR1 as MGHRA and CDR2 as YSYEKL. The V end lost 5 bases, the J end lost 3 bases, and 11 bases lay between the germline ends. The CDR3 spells CASSVSRFYEQYF. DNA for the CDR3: TGCGCCAGCAGCGTAAGCCGGTTCTACGAGCAGTACTTC.

The CDR3 reads CASSSWAGGGDTEAFF. DNA of the CDR3: TGCGCCAGCAGCTCCTGGGCAGGGGGCGGCGACACTGAAGCTTTCTTT. This chain connects TRBV5-1 to TRBJ1-1, with 8 bases that match TRBD1. CDR1 is SGHRS, CDR2 YFSETQ, per germline. The V and J ends lost 3 bases and 3 bases, in that order; junction bases with no gene match: 10. There are 16 residues in the CDR3.

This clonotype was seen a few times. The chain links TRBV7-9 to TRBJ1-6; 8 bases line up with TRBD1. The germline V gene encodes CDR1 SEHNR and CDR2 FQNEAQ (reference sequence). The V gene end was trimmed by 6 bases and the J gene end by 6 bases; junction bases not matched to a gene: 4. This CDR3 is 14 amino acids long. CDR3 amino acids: CASRETGANSPLHF. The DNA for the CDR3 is TGTGCCAGCAGAGAGACAGGGGCTAATTCACCCCTCCACTTT. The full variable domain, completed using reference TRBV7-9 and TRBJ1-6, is DTGVSQNPRHKITKRGQNVTFRCDPISEHNRLYWYRQTLGQGPEFLTYFQNEAQLEKSRLLSDRFSAERPKGSFSTLEIQRTEQGDSAMYLCASRETGANSPLHFGNGTRLTVT.

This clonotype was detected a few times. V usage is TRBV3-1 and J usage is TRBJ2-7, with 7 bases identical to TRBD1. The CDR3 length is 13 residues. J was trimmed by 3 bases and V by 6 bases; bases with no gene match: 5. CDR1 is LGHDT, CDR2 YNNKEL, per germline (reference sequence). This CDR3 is CASRNRGGYEQYF. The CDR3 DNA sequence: TGTGCCAGCAGGAACAGGGGCGGCTACGAGCAGTACTTC.

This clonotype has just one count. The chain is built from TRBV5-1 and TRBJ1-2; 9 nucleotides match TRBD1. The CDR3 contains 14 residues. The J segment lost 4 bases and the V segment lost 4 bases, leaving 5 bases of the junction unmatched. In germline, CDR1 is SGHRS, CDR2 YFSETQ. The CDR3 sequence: CASSTAGQGYGYTF. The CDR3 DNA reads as TGCGCCAGCAGCACGGCGGGACAGGGCTATGGCTACACCTTC.

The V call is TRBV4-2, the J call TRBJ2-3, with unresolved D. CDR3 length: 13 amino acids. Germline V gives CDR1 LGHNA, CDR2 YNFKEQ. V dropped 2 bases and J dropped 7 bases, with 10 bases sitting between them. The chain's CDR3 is CASSQSVRYTQYF. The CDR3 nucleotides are TGTGCCAGCAGCCAATCCGTCAGGTATACGCAGTATTTT.

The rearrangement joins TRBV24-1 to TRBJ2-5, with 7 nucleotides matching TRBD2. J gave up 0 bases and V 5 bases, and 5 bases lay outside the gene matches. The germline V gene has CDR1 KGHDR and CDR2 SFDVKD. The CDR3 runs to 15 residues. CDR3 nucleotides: TGTGCCACCAGTGGCGGAGCGGGGTACCAAGAGACCCAGTACTTC. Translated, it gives CATSGGAGYQETQYF.

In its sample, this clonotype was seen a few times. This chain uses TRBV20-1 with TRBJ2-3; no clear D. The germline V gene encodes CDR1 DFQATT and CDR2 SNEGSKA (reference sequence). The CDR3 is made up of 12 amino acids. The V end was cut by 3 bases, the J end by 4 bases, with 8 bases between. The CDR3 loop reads CSARVPPDTQYF. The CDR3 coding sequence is TGCAGTGCTAGGGTCCCGCCAGATACGCAGTATTTT.

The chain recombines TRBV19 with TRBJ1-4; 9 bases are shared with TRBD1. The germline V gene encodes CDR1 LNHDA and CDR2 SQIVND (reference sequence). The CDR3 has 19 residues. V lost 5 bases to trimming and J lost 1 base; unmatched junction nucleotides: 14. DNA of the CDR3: TGTGCCAGTAGTCCTTCCCCGGCGTTGGGACAGGGAACTAATGAAAAACTGTTTTTT. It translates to CASSPSPALGQGTNEKLFF.

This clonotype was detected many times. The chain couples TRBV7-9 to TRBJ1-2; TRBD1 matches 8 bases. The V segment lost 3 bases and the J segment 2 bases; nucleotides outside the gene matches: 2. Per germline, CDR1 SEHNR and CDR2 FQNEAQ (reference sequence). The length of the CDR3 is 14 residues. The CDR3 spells CASSFGTGNYGYTF. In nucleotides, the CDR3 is TGTGCCAGCAGCTTTGGGACAGGAAACTATGGCTACACCTTC.

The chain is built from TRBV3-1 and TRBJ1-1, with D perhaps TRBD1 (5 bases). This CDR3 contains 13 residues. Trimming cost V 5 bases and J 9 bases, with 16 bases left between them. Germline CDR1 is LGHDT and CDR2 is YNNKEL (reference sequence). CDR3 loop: CASSKGTERQAFF. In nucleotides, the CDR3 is TGTGCCAGCAGCAAGGGGACCGAAAGACAAGCTTTCTTT.

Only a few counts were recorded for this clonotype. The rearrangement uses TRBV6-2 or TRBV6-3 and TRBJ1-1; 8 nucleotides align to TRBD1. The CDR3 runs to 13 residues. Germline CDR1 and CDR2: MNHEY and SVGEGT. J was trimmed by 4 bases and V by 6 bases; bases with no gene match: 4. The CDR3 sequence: CASRDTGGTEAFF. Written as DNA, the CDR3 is TGTGCCAGCAGGGACACAGGGGGCACTGAAGCTTTCTTT.

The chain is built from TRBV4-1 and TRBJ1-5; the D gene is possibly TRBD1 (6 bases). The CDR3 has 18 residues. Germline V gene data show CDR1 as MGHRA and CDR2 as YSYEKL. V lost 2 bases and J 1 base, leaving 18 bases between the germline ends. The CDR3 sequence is CASSQFPTAGASNQPQHF. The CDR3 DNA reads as TGCGCCAGCAGCCAATTCCCGACCGCAGGGGCCAGCAATCAGCCCCAGCATTTT.